The 32 T cell receptor beta chains presented below share a single source sample, sequenced in a study of blood T cells in healthy people across ages. For the second PCR, which ran for roughly 6 to 12 cycles, a sample-barcoded 5' primer and a J-beta primer mix were used. From the 5' RACE reads, TCRdb called clonotypes with MiXCR, one entry per CDR3 protein. In the table there are under 2,000,000 distinct CDR3 sequences, around half of which are singletons. Sequencing was performed on blood. The receptor source for this set is a woman between 40 and 50 years old in good health.

V is TRBV12-3 or TRBV12-4 and J is TRBJ2-5, with D perhaps TRBD2 (6 bases). V gave up 5 bases and J gave up 5 bases, with 15 bases separating them. The CDR3 is 14 residues long. CDR3 sequence (DNA): TGTGCCAGCAGTGCGAGACTAGTTATGGAGACCCAGTACTTC. It translates to CASSARLVMETQYF.

V gene TRBV6-6 combines with J gene TRBJ2-6; D might be TRBD1 (6 bases). In germline, CDR1 is MNHNY, CDR2 SVGAGI (reference sequence). The CDR3 sequence is 14 residues long. Trimming took off 8 bases at V and 4 bases at J, with 12 bases between the two ends. The CDR3 protein is CASVQGAGANVLTF. DNA of the CDR3: TGTGCCAGCGTACAGGGTGCCGGGGCCAACGTCCTGACTTTC.

This chain uses TRBV4-1 with TRBJ2-7; D gene unclear. V was pared by 1 base and J by 5 bases, with 6 bases between. The CDR3 is 12 amino acids. The germline V gene has CDR1 MGHRA and CDR2 YSYEKL. CDR3 loop: CASSQGRDEQYF. The CDR3 nucleotides read TGCGCCAGCAGCCAAGGTAGGGACGAGCAGTACTTC.

As for this clonotype: A read error may account for a junction end that differs from germline. J is TRBJ2-5 and V is TRBV29-1; a weak D match, TRBD2 (5 bases). Germline V gene data show CDR1 as SQVTM and CDR2 as ANQGSEA. The CDR3 is 13 amino acids. In nucleotides, the CDR3 is TGCAGCGTTGTGAAGCGGTACCAAGAGATCCAGTACTTC. Its translation is CSVVKRYQEIQYF.

The V call is TRBV13, the J call TRBJ2-3; no firm D call. Per the germline V gene, CDR1 is PRHDT and CDR2 is FYEKMQ (reference sequence). V dropped 1 base and J dropped 6 bases, with 8 bases sitting between them. This CDR3 is built from 13 residues. CDR3: CASSLAFVDTQYF. The CDR3, as DNA: TGTGCCAGCAGCTTAGCTTTTGTGGATACGCAGTATTTT. Based on the CDR3 plus reference TRBV13 and TRBJ2-3, the full variable domain is AAGVIQSPRHLIKEKRETATLKCYPIPRHDTVYWYQQGPGQDPQFLISFYEKMQSDKGSIPDRFSAQQFSDYHSELNMSSLELGDSALYFCASSLAFVDTQYFGPGTRLTVL.

This clonotype has only one observation. V and J are TRBV5-1 and TRBJ2-7; 15 nucleotides line up with TRBD2. The last part of the DNA fits TRBJ2-5 better; the J call may be wrong. Germline assignment: CDR1 SGHRS and CDR2 YFSETQ. CDR3 length: 17 residues. CDR3 residues: CASSSGLAGGIRETQYF. The CDR3 DNA sequence: TGCGCCAGCAGCTCTGGACTAGCGGGGGGGATTCGTGAGACCCAGTACTTC.

This sequence joins TRBV6-2 or TRBV6-3 and TRBJ2-2; 12 nucleotides agree with TRBD2. CDR3 size: 16 residues. The V and J ends lost 2 bases and 5 bases, in that order; junction bases with no gene match: 3. Germline V gene data show CDR1 as MNHEY and CDR2 as SVGEGT. The CDR3 spells CASSYGLAGWTGELFF. The CDR3 DNA sequence: TGTGCCAGCAGTTACGGACTAGCGGGATGGACCGGGGAGCTGTTTTTT.

As concerns this clonotype: One end of the junction does not line up with germline, which may come from a read error. The V gene is TRBV4-1, the J gene TRBJ2-1; D is undetermined. Looked up from germline, CDR1 is MGHRA and CDR2 is YSYEKL. This CDR3 is built from 12 residues. The CDR3 region is CASNQGRYEQFF. In nucleotides, the CDR3 is TGCGCCAGCAACCAAGGAAGGTATGAGCAGTTCTTC.

The chain carries TRBV11-3 and TRBJ2-1; 9 bases align to TRBD2. There are 17 residues in the CDR3. Germline V gene sequence: CDR1 SGHNT, CDR2 YENEEA. The trim removed 3 bases at V and 6 bases at J, leaving 12 bases unmatched. CDR3 loop: CASSFEAGGGARNEQFF. CDR3 nucleotide sequence: TGTGCCAGCAGCTTCGAGGCGGGCGGGGGGGCGCGCAATGAGCAGTTCTTC.

The chain employs TRBV20-1 and TRBJ2-7; 8 bases are shared with TRBD1. V lost 5 bases and J lost 0; bases outside the gene matches: 6. CDR1 and CDR2 (germline): DFQATT, SNEGSKA (reference sequence). This CDR3 has 14 amino acids. CDR3 loop: CSAVRDRFSYEQYF. CDR3 DNA sequence: TGCAGTGCTGTCCGGGACAGGTTCTCCTACGAGCAGTACTTC.

About this clonotype: The junction shows a germline mismatch at one end, possibly a read error. This chain connects TRBV20-1 to TRBJ2-3, with 8 positions matching TRBD2. This CDR3 has 16 residues. Germline values: CDR1 DFQATT, CDR2 SNEGSKA (reference sequence). CDR3 sequence: CSASLLGGAGTDTQYF. Here the CDR3 DNA reads TGTAGTGCTAGCCTACTCGGGGGGGCGGGCACAGATACGCAGTATTTT.

V gene TRBV5-1 combines with J gene TRBJ1-2; D is perhaps TRBD1 (6 bases). The germline V and J ends were trimmed by 0 bases and 6 bases, with 12 bases remaining between them. This CDR3 is 14 amino acids long. Germline values: CDR1 SGHRS, CDR2 YFSETQ. The CDR3 DNA is TGCGCCAGCAGCTTGGAGGGGGGGTCTCATGGCTACACCTTC. It codes for CASSLEGGSHGYTF.

On this clonotype: Compared with germline, one end of the junction differs, possibly owing to a read error. J is TRBJ1-5 and V is TRBV6-6, with a tentative D call TRBD1 (6 bases). Germline values: CDR1 MNHNY, CDR2 SVGAGI (reference sequence). This CDR3 is built from 15 residues. CDR3 residues: CAGSVQGLSNQPQHF. In DNA, the CDR3 is TGTGCCGGCAGCGTACAGGGTCTAAGCAATCAGCCCCAGCATTTT.

As concerns this clonotype: A much larger clone differs by one base, so this may be a read error. The V and J genes are TRBV7-2 and TRBJ2-3; D remains ambiguous. With 1 base removed from V and 7 bases from J, the gap between germline ends came to 6 bases. The CDR3 covers 12 residues. Germline V gene lookup returns CDR1 SGHTA and CDR2 FQGNSA. As DNA, the CDR3 is TGTGCCAGCAGCTTAGGTCGAAATACGCAGTATTTT. Translating it yields CASSLGRNTQYF.

The chain has TRBV2 and TRBJ2-1; 10 nucleotides match TRBD1. CDR3 size: 15 residues. The junction had 9 bases not matched to a gene; V was cut back by 5 bases and J by 8 bases. The germline gives CDR1 SNHLY, CDR2 FYNNEI. The CDR3 reads CASSNDRGRFDEQFF. The CDR3 nucleotides are TGTGCCAGCAGTAATGACAGGGGGCGCTTTGATGAGCAGTTCTTC. Complete variable domain (other parts from reference TRBV2 and TRBJ2-1): EPEVTQTPSHQVTQMGQEVILRCVPISNHLYFYWYRQILGQKVEFLVSFYNNEISEKSEIFDDQFSVERPDGSNFTLKIRSTKLEDSAMYFCASSNDRGRFDEQFFGPGTRLTVL.

This clonotype appeared a few times. The CDR3 coding sequence is TGTGCCAGCAGCCGCCTCCACGGACAGTACCAAGAGACCCAGTACTTC. This codes for CASSRLHGQYQETQYF. The genes are TRBV6-5 and TRBJ2-5; possibly TRBD1 for D (6 bases). This CDR3 has 16 residues. From germline, CDR1 is MNHEY and CDR2 SVGAGI. V was clipped by 6 bases and J by 0 bases, with 17 bases between them.

V usage is TRBV28 and J usage is TRBJ2-7; weak D call: TRBD1 (6 bases). V lost 4 bases, J lost 10 bases, and 11 bases lay in between. This CDR3 spans 11 amino acids. Germline V gives CDR1 MDHEN, CDR2 SYDVKM. The CDR3 bases are TGTGCCAGCAGTTACAGGGTAGGCCAGTACTTC. Its translation: CASSYRVGQYF.

V and J are TRBV24-1 and TRBJ1-6; D unclear. In germline, CDR1 is KGHDR, CDR2 SFDVKD. V was trimmed by 2 bases and J by 7 bases, leaving 8 bases between them. This CDR3 spans 14 amino acids. The CDR3 DNA sequence: TGTGCCACCAGTGATTCTCACGGAAATTCACCCCTCCACTTT. Its translation: CATSDSHGNSPLHF.

This clonotype was seen repeatedly, ten times or more. The chain carries TRBV5-6 and TRBJ2-1; TRBD2 matches 9 bases. V was pared by 5 bases and J by 4 bases, with 7 bases of the junction left unmatched. CDR3 size: 15 residues. The germline CDR1 and CDR2 sequences are SGHDT and YYEEEE. The CDR3 region has the DNA TGTGCCAGCAGTTTCGGCGGGGGGGCTTACAATGAGCAGTTCTTC. This sequence encodes CASSFGGGAYNEQFF.

V usage is TRBV5-1 and J usage is TRBJ1-2; maybe TRBD1 (5 bases). The length of the CDR3 is 15 residues. V was cut by 4 bases and J by 0 bases, with 13 bases left in between. Germline loops: CDR1 SGHRS, CDR2 YFSETQ. The CDR3, as DNA: TGCGCCAGCAGCGCGACAGCCCCGGCTAACTATGGCTACACCTTC. Protein: CASSATAPANYGYTF.

This rearrangement joins TRBV6-5 to TRBJ2-7; possible D gene TRBD2, 6 bases. Germline lookup yields CDR1 MNHEY and CDR2 SVGAGI. V was trimmed by 7 bases and J by 7 bases, leaving 20 bases between them. The CDR3 consists of 14 residues. This CDR3 reads CASTGRGSYNEQYF. The CDR3 coding sequence is TGTGCCAGCACCGGGCGGGGCTCCTACAATGAGCAGTACTTC.

The V and J genes are TRBV6-2 or TRBV6-3 and TRBJ1-4; D is ambiguous. Germline V gene sequence: CDR1 MNHEY, CDR2 SVGEGT. The ends were cut back, 9 bases at V and 7 bases at J, with 15 bases in the middle. CDR3 size: 13 residues. The CDR3 region is CASCDSVGEKLFF. CDR3 in DNA: TGTGCCAGTTGCGATAGTGTCGGTGAAAAACTGTTTTTT.

V is TRBV4-3 and J is TRBJ2-2, with D possibly being TRBD2 (5 bases). This CDR3 region has 15 residues. In germline, CDR1 is LGHNA, CDR2 YSLEER. The V end was cut by 3 bases, the J end by 6 bases, with 14 bases between. CDR3 region: CASSQRVGGPGELFF. The CDR3 DNA follows: TGCGCCAGCAGCCAGAGGGTAGGAGGACCCGGGGAGCTGTTTTTT.

The chain combines TRBV28 with TRBJ2-1, with 10 bases matching TRBD2. The CDR3 runs to 18 residues. V lost 8 bases to trimming and J lost 4 bases; unmatched junction nucleotides: 17. Germline loops: CDR1 MDHEN, CDR2 SYDVKM. The CDR3 loop is CASFPGGSGGIPYNEQFF. CDR3 sequence (DNA): TGTGCCAGCTTTCCAGGCGGTAGCGGGGGGATACCATACAATGAGCAGTTCTTC.

This clonotype was detected a few times. J is TRBJ1-2 and V is TRBV25-1; D is ambiguous. Trimming stripped 5 bases from V and 4 bases from J, with 23 bases between. From germline, CDR1 is MGHDK and CDR2 SYGVNS. This CDR3 is built from 17 residues. CDR3 amino acids: CASSPVTRQTSSYGYTF. In DNA, the CDR3 is TGTGCCAGCAGTCCGGTAACTCGTCAGACCTCTTCCTATGGCTACACCTTC.

J is TRBJ2-5 and V is TRBV9, with a tentative D call TRBD2 (5 bases). The CDR3 is 14 amino acids. Germline V gene data show CDR1 as SGDLS and CDR2 as YYNGEE. V lost 0 bases to trimming and J lost 5 bases, with 11 bases between them. The CDR3, as DNA: TGTGCCAGCAGCGTAGACGGAGGCGGGGAGACCCAGTACTTC. The encoded protein is CASSVDGGGETQYF.

This clonotype was detected a few times. This chain connects TRBV4-2 to TRBJ1-2; possible D gene TRBD1, 5 bases. Trimming cost V 0 bases and J 5 bases, with 10 bases left between them. The CDR3 spans 14 residues. Germline V gives CDR1 LGHNA, CDR2 YNFKEQ. CDR3 sequence reads: CASSQDDSFYGYTF. The CDR3 nucleotides read TGTGCCAGCAGCCAAGATGACAGTTTTTATGGCTACACCTTC.

The CDR3 region has the DNA TGTGCCAGCAGTTCCGGACAGGTCGGAACCGGGGAGCTGTTTTTT. The encoded protein is CASSSGQVGTGELFF. The chain carries TRBV12-3 or TRBV12-4 and TRBJ2-2; TRBD1 aligns across 7 bases. The CDR3 covers 15 residues. V dropped 4 bases and J dropped 5; count of bases not matched to a gene: 7.

This clonotype was counted between two and nine times. The rearrangement links TRBV24-1 to TRBJ2-3; no definite D call. The CDR3 extends over 15 amino acids. The V gene's germline CDR1 is KGHDR and CDR2 SFDVKD. V was cut by 4 bases and J by 2 bases, with 12 bases left in between. CDR3 sequence (DNA): TGTGCCACCAGTGACAGACAACCTTCCACAGATACGCAGTATTTT. This sequence encodes CATSDRQPSTDTQYF.

There are a few counts of this clonotype. The gene calls are TRBV3-1 and TRBJ2-7, with TRBD1 matching over 7 bases. The ends lost 2 bases at V and 0 bases at J; junction bases unmatched: 7. CDR3 size: 16 residues. The germline gives CDR1 LGHDT, CDR2 YNNKEL (reference sequence). CDR3 residues: CASSQLGQASSYEQYF. The CDR3 DNA sequence: TGTGCCAGCAGCCAACTTGGACAGGCGAGCTCCTACGAGCAGTACTTC.

A few counts support this clonotype. The rearrangement uses TRBV6-5 and TRBJ2-3; D ambiguous. The CDR3 is made up of 15 amino acids. Germline V lookup: CDR1 MNHEY, CDR2 SVGAGI. Between the trimmed V and J ends, which lost 5 bases and 3 bases, there was a span of 15 bases. The CDR3 nucleotides are TGTGCCAGCAGTACGTGGGAATCTCGGACAGATACGCAGTATTTT. This sequence encodes CASSTWESRTDTQYF.

This clonotype occurred many times. The V call is TRBV6-5, the J call TRBJ2-7, with D possibly matching TRBD1 (5 bases). V was shortened by 2 bases and J by 3 bases, with 8 bases between the two germline ends. In germline, CDR1 is MNHEY, CDR2 SVGAGI. The CDR3 extends over 13 amino acids. The CDR3 is CASSYQGRYEQYF. In nucleotides, the CDR3 is TGTGCCAGCAGTTACCAGGGCCGCTACGAGCAGTACTTC.